The 28 T cell receptor beta chains in this list originate from one sample, sequenced in a study of T cell responses to AZD1222 COVID-19 vaccine. Using immunoSEQ multiplex PCR, the repertoire was profiled, and TCRdb retains in-frame clones only, with some absent. Found here are 100,000 to 150,000 clones, approximately 90% of them singletons; the top ten hold approximately 20%. The sequencing used peripheral blood, collected on day 0 of AZD1222 vaccination. All receptors come from an adult in good health.

This chain connects TRBV6-5 to TRBJ1-5; no clear D gene. The CDR3 length is 14 residues. The germline V gene has CDR1 MNHEY and CDR2 SVGAGI. The V end was cut by 4 bases, the J end by 0 bases, with 7 bases between. The CDR3 spells CASSSDGSNQPQHF. CDR3 sequence (DNA): TGTGCCAGCAGTTCGGACGGTAGCAATCAGCCCCAGCATTTT.

The chain combines TRBV7-2 with TRBJ1-1; D not certain. Per the germline V gene, CDR1 is SGHTA and CDR2 is FQGNSA. V shed 4 bases and J shed 9 bases, with 12 bases lying between them. The CDR3 length is 12 residues. CDR3 in amino acids: CASSYSPLKAFF. The CDR3, as DNA: TGTGCCAGCAGCTATAGCCCACTTAAAGCTTTCTTT.

The rearrangement joins TRBV7-6 to TRBJ2-5; D is undetermined. The CDR3 runs to 17 residues. CDR1 is SGHVS, CDR2 FNYEAQ, per germline. With 3 bases removed from V and 2 bases from J, the gap between germline ends came to 19 bases. The CDR3 is CASSLASQKGYQETQYF. The CDR3 DNA is TGTGCCAGCAGCTTGGCGTCTCAAAAAGGGTATCAAGAGACCCAGTACTTC.

The chain combines TRBV5-3 with TRBJ1-1, with D unresolved. TRBV5-3 qualifies as an ORF whose function is uncertain. The CDR3 spans 17 residues. V was shortened by 0 bases and J by 3 bases, with 18 bases between the two germline ends. Here the CDR3 DNA reads TGTGCCAGAAGCTTGGTTTGGTGCCTCAACACAGACACTGAAGCTTTCTTT. Translation gives CARSLVWCLNTDTEAFF.

The rearrangement links TRBV6-6 to TRBJ2-4; D not resolved. Germline V gene data show CDR1 as MNHNY and CDR2 as SVGAGI (reference sequence). Trimming stripped 5 bases from V and 3 bases from J, with 11 bases between. The CDR3 sequence is 14 residues long. CDR3 sequence reads: CASSPQIDKNIQYF. The CDR3, as DNA: TGTGCCAGCAGTCCTCAGATTGACAAAAACATTCAGTACTTC.

The rearrangement joins TRBV19 to TRBJ1-5; 7 bases match TRBD1. This CDR3 comprises 15 residues. The trim removed 6 bases at V and 6 bases at J, leaving 11 bases unmatched. Germline V gene sequence: CDR1 LNHDA, CDR2 SQIVND (reference sequence). The CDR3 loop is CASRTGTGASQPQHF. The DNA of the CDR3 is TGTGCCAGTAGAACCGGAACAGGGGCGTCTCAGCCCCAGCATTTT.

This clone was counted only a few times. V is TRBV7-9 and J is TRBJ2-7; 7 nucleotides line up with TRBD1. The germline V gene encodes CDR1 SEHNR and CDR2 FQNEAQ (reference sequence). This CDR3 region has 18 residues. V gave up 4 bases and J gave up 4 bases; unmatched junction bases: 19. DNA of the CDR3: TGTGCCAGCAGCTCCCGGCAAGTCTTAAGACAGGGCTTATACGAGCAGTACTTC. This gives the protein CASSSRQVLRQGLYEQYF.

The chain uses TRBV4-1 and TRBJ1-5; D not resolved. Trimming took 1 base from V and 1 from J, leaving 5 bases between them. Germline CDR1 reads MGHRA; CDR2 reads YSYEKL. The length of the CDR3 is 14 residues. For the CDR3, the DNA is TGCGCCAGCAGCCAAGTGCAGAGCAATCAGCCCCAGCATTTT. Protein: CASSQVQSNQPQHF.

The chain combines TRBV4-1 with TRBJ2-6; D gene uncertain. V shed 2 bases and J shed 1 base, with 9 bases lying between them. The CDR3 length is 16 residues. In germline, CDR1 is MGHRA, CDR2 YSYEKL. For the CDR3, the DNA is TGCGCCAGCAGCCAATTGGGCATGTCTGGGGCCAACGTCCTGACTTTC. It translates to CASSQLGMSGANVLTF.

The V call is TRBV13, the J call TRBJ1-4, with TRBD1 as a possible D gene (5 bases). Germline V gives CDR1 PRHDT, CDR2 FYEKMQ (reference sequence). There are 15 residues in the CDR3. Between the trimmed V and J ends, which lost 5 bases and 8 bases, there was a span of 18 bases. CDR3 nucleotide sequence: TGTGCCAGCAGCCTACGGTCGGGGGGAAACGAAAAACTGTTTTTT. Translated, it gives CASSLRSGGNEKLFF.

This chain links TRBV19 with TRBJ1-5; D ambiguous. V lost 0 bases and J 2 bases, leaving 11 bases between the germline ends. The CDR3 runs 16 residues. Germline V gene lookup returns CDR1 LNHDA and CDR2 SQIVND (reference sequence). The CDR3 sequence is CASSIDLGHGNQPQHF. CDR3 bases: TGTGCCAGTAGTATAGATCTCGGCCATGGCAATCAGCCCCAGCATTTT. Complete variable domain (other parts from reference TRBV19 and TRBJ1-5): DGGITQSPKYLFRKEGQNVTLSCEQNLNHDAMYWYRQDPGQGLRLIYYSQIVNDFQKGDIAEGYSVSREKKESFPLTVTSAQKNPTAFYLCASSIDLGHGNQPQHFGDGTRLSIL.

The chain links TRBV19 to TRBJ1-6, with a tentative D call TRBD1 (5 bases). Deletions cut 10 bases from V and 7 bases from J, with 29 bases between. From germline, CDR1 is LNHDA and CDR2 SQIVND (reference sequence). The CDR3 is made up of 18 amino acids. The CDR3 DNA sequence: TGTGCCACGTCACTCCGAGACTCCGGGGACGCTTTCAATTCACCCCTCCACTTT. Its protein is CATSLRDSGDAFNSPLHF.

The rearrangement joins TRBV3-1 (or the pseudogene TRBV3-2) to TRBJ2-2; 7 bases are a match to TRBD2. The CDR3 is 17 residues long. Germline trimming cut 4 bases from V and 5 bases from J; bases unmatched to any gene: 13. The germline gives CDR1 LGHDT, CDR2 YNNKEL (reference sequence). CDR3 DNA sequence: TGTGCCAGCAGCCCTTGTGAGGGAGGGGCGGGAACCGGGGAGCTGTTTTTT. Its translation: CASSPCEGGAGTGELFF.

This clone has more than one count but fewer than ten. This rearrangement joins TRBV10-3 to TRBJ2-2, with 8 bases matching TRBD2. The junction had 7 bases not matched to a gene; V was cut back by 6 bases and J by 7 bases. CDR1 and CDR2 (germline): ENHRY, SYGVKD. There are 14 residues in the CDR3. CDR3 sequence: CAISGTSAVGELFF. The CDR3 DNA follows: TGTGCCATCAGCGGGACTAGTGCGGTCGGGGAGCTGTTTTTT.

The chain couples TRBV6-5 to TRBJ1-5; D may be TRBD1 (6 bases). The length of the CDR3 is 14 residues. The germline V and J ends were trimmed by 3 bases and 4 bases, with 10 bases remaining between them. Germline values: CDR1 MNHEY, CDR2 SVGAGI. The CDR3: CASSYGQMNQPQHF. For the CDR3, the DNA is TGTGCCAGCAGTTATGGACAGATGAATCAGCCCCAGCATTTT.

The chain carries TRBV16 and TRBJ2-1, with 8 bases aligning to TRBD2. V lost 2 bases to trimming and J lost 4 bases; unmatched junction nucleotides: 4. The germline gives CDR1 KGHSY, CDR2 FQNENV. The CDR3 runs to 15 residues. In nucleotides, the CDR3 is TGTGCCAGCAGCCAAGGCGGGGGGCCTTACAATGAGCAGTTCTTC. This translates into CASSQGGGPYNEQFF.

The CDR3 DNA sequence: TGTGCCAGCAGTCCCCTGATGAGCGGGGTACACTACGAGCAGTACTTC. Its translation: CASSPLMSGVHYEQYF. The V and J genes are TRBV27 and TRBJ2-7; TRBD2 matches at 7 bases. CDR3 size: 16 residues. The V gene's germline CDR1 is MNHEY and CDR2 SMNVEV (reference sequence). After removal of 5 bases from V and 3 bases from J, the junction contained 13 bases not matched to a gene.

The rearrangement joins TRBV11-2 to TRBJ2-2; D may be TRBD1 (6 bases). Looked up from germline, CDR1 is SGHAT and CDR2 is FQNNGV. The V end was cut by 4 bases, the J end by 4 bases, with 13 bases between. This CDR3 has 15 residues. CDR3 coding DNA: TGTGCCAGCAGCTCGCGATACAGGGCCACCGGGGAGCTGTTTTTT. It codes for CASSSRYRATGELFF.

The chain links TRBV6-2 or TRBV6-3 to TRBJ2-1; 16 positions agree with TRBD2. CDR1 and CDR2 from the germline V gene are MNHEY and SVGEGT. V shed 5 bases and J 12 bases; nucleotides not matched to a gene: 4. This CDR3 is built from 14 residues. The CDR3 here is CASSGTSGGARQFF. Here the CDR3 DNA reads TGTGCCAGCAGTGGGACTAGCGGGGGGGCGAGGCAGTTCTTC.

The chain has TRBV6-5 and TRBJ1-2, with a weak D call TRBD1 (6 bases). Germline CDR1 and CDR2: MNHEY and SVGAGI. V gave up 2 bases and J gave up 8 bases, with 18 bases separating them. The CDR3 is 15 amino acids. Here the CDR3 reads CASSYAEGVTGGYTF. In DNA, the CDR3 is TGTGCCAGCAGTTACGCTGAGGGGGTTACGGGCGGCTACACCTTC.

V usage is TRBV4-3 and J usage is TRBJ1-2, with D uncertain. Trimming cost V 5 bases and J 4 bases, with 17 bases left between them. This CDR3 region has 15 residues. Germline V gene lookup returns CDR1 LGHNA and CDR2 YSLEER. The CDR3 here is CASSYSTLPGYGYTF. CDR3 DNA sequence: TGCGCCAGCAGCTACTCGACCCTTCCCGGCTATGGCTACACCTTC.

The chain recombines TRBV4-3 with TRBJ2-1; 8 nucleotides agree with TRBD2. Germline assignment: CDR1 LGHNA and CDR2 YSLEER. Unmatched junction bases numbered 8, after V lost 2 bases and J lost 8 bases. This CDR3 is 15 amino acids long. CDR3 protein: CASSQNGLAGDEQFF. The DNA for the CDR3 is TGCGCCAGCAGCCAAAACGGACTAGCTGGTGATGAGCAGTTCTTC.

The rearrangement joins TRBV9 to TRBJ1-1; D is perhaps TRBD1 (5 bases). The CDR3 totals 15 residues. CDR1 and CDR2 from the germline V gene are SGDLS and YYNGEE. V lost 3 bases and J 5 bases, leaving 17 bases between the germline ends. Here the CDR3 DNA reads TGTGCCAGCAGCGAGGGGAACAGAGAGGGGACTGAAGCTTTCTTT. Translating gives CASSEGNREGTEAFF.

This clone was seen a single time. This chain uses TRBV5-1 with TRBJ1-2; D is unresolved. The V gene lost 1 base and the J gene lost 7 bases, with 11 bases spanning the gap. Germline V gene sequence: CDR1 SGHRS, CDR2 YFSETQ. The CDR3 is 13 residues long. CDR3 residues: CASSLMEAAGYTF. In nucleotides, the CDR3 is TGCGCCAGCAGCTTGATGGAGGCTGCTGGCTACACCTTC. Variable domain in full (rest from reference TRBV5-1 and TRBJ1-2): KAGVTQTPRYLIKTRGQQVTLSCSPISGHRSVSWYQQTPGQGLQFLFEYFSETQRNKGNFPGRFSGRQFSNSRSEMNVSTLELGDSALYLCASSLMEAAGYTFGSGTRLTVV.

This sequence joins TRBV7-3 and TRBJ1-5; 9 bases map to TRBD1. Losses at the gene ends were 3 bases for V and 5 bases for J; bases not matched to a gene: 2. The CDR3 has 14 amino acids. Per germline, CDR1 SGHTA and CDR2 FQGTGA. The CDR3 region is CASSLTGGDQPQHF. The CDR3 nucleotides read TGTGCCAGCAGCTTGACAGGGGGGGATCAGCCCCAGCATTTT.

CDR3 loop: CAWSHKGRGIGNTEAFF. In DNA form, the CDR3 reads TGTGCCTGGAGCCACAAGGGCAGGGGAATTGGGAACACTGAAGCTTTCTTT. The chain is built from TRBV30 and TRBJ1-1; maybe TRBD1 (6 bases). In germline, CDR1 is GTSNPN, CDR2 SVGIG (reference sequence). The CDR3 runs 17 residues. The V end lost 3 bases, the J end lost 1 base, and 21 bases lay between the germline ends.

This clone was found once. The chain combines TRBV2 with TRBJ1-3; D possibly corresponds to TRBD1 (5 bases). The V end lost 8 bases, the J end lost 5 bases, and 10 bases lay between the germline ends. From germline, CDR1 is SNHLY and CDR2 FYNNEI. The CDR3 is 12 residues long. In DNA, the CDR3 is TGTGCCAGCCGGCAGGGTAGAAACACCATATATTTT. Translated: CASRQGRNTIYF.

This clone was observed once. The V gene is TRBV6-5, the J gene TRBJ1-2, with 8 nucleotides matching TRBD1. Germline CDR1 MNHEY, CDR2 SVGAGI. This CDR3 is built from 14 residues. V shed 8 bases and J 7 bases; nucleotides not matched to a gene: 12. The DNA for the CDR3 is TGTGCCAGCGCCCTTCAGGGGGCGAGTCGTGGCTACACCTTC. This translates into CASALQGASRGYTF.